The entry that follows covers one TCR beta chain sequence. This clone was detected only once. It has no known antigen specificity. No per-base quality is available; no much larger clone lies one base away. This sample is part of a study of blood T cell repertoires in COVID-19 (TCRdb year 2020). A note on the overall study: Collaborator samples came from the United States, Italy and Spain and covered acute and convalescent phases of COVID-19. The prospective study material was composed of cDNA or gDNA derived from T cells, B-cell-depleted T cells, or PBMCs. Deeply sampled blood TCRbeta repertoires from subjects exposed to, actively infected with, or recovered from COVID-19 were included in the dataset. A freely available public database, intended as a resource for researchers studying the immune response to SARS-CoV-2, is where the repertoires were released. Samples came from the ongoing ImmuneRACE study (first 160 participants) plus 1,254 subjects from 6 global collaborators. Nearly every sample came with metadata listing a de-identified subject ID, COVID-19 status, age in years and sex. Where available, HLA class I and class II types were obtained from metadata supplied by the sample provider rather than from assay-based typing. On the study overall, not on this receptor specifically: The amount of clinical and demographic metadata varied by source and participant and was provided uncurated.

V loses 4 bases of germline sequence and J loses 4 bases, and the interval between the two ends is 10 bases. Its CDR3 holds 13 amino acids, cysteine through phenylalanine. The read is trimmed to its CDR3 DNA, 39 bases read in frame from base 1. For CDR1 and CDR2, the germline V gene (reference sequence) lists LGHDT and YNNKEL. Collaborating institutions collected whole blood in K2EDTA tubes following their own protocols. Collaborator samples were shipped for TCRbeta analysis as frozen whole blood, isolated PBMCs, or DNA extracted from either sample type. The immunoSEQ Assay, a bias-controlled multiplex PCR, was used to amplify TCRbeta CDR3 regions from genomic DNA. Per the authors' processing: Nucleated cell counts per sample were estimated from amplification of reference gene primers within the assay. Sequence reads were collapsed and filtered to measure the absolute abundance of every unique TCRbeta CDR3 rearrangement. For each sample, productive Simpson clonality was calculated as the square root of Simpson's diversity index over productive rearrangements. This is the immuneACCESS table as TCRdb keeps it, with only in-frame sequences that have V and J called. A part of the clones is gone; compared with another copy, unresolved V genes explain less than half, and the rest is unexplained. Clone size and the V and J calls come from that table; the DNA yielded D and trimming. For this sample there are 300,000 to 400,000 clones; around 87% appear just once. 1% of the sample is in the top ten clones.

This clonotype was obtained from a man aged 45-60 years with active or convalescent COVID-19. Sequencing input: peripheral blood. The chain uses TRBV3-1 (or the pseudogene TRBV3-2) and TRBJ1-1, and possibly TRBD1, on 5 matching bases. For the CDR3, the sequence is CASSLGRATEAFF. The nucleotide sequence is TGTGCCAGCAGCCTGGGCAGGGCCACTGAAGCTTTCTTT.